This T cell receptor beta chain was obtained from a study of blood T cell repertoires in COVID-19. Looking at the study overall: Samples taken during acute and convalescent COVID-19 were collected in the United States, Italy and Spain.

Generated by immunoSEQ multiplex PCR, the TCRdb table keeps only in-frame clones and is missing some. The repertoire holds approximately 200,000 clones, roughly 85% seen once, with under 3.5% in the top ten. With V trimmed by 3 bases and J by 6 bases, 17 bases remained unmatched. CDR1 and CDR2 (germline): SGHRS, YFSETQ. The CDR3 contains 19 residues. This chain links TRBV5-1 with TRBJ2-1; 11 nucleotides line up with TRBD2. The sequence was obtained from a man in his forties or fifties who had recovered from COVID-19. Sequenced material: peripheral blood. The chain's CDR3 is CASSYLAGGSSISVNEQFF. CDR3 DNA: TGCGCCAGCAGCTATTTAGCGGGAGGGTCTTCGATTTCCGTCAATGAGCAGTTCTTC.